The clone carrying this T cell receptor (delta chain) was seen repeatedly, ten times or more. The data belong to a study of gamma-delta chains in newborns, infants, children. TCRdb re-called the reads through CATT. The sample has about 8,500 delta-chain clones; 3% to 4% are singletons. With V trimmed by 0 bases and J by 0 bases, 7 bases remained unmatched. Germline V gene lookup returns CDR1 GEAIGNYY and CDR2 EKD. The CDR3 covers 19 residues. The gene calls are TRDV2 and TRDJ3; 7 bases line up with TRDD3. What was sequenced was blood. The receptor was isolated from a child who was a newborn, infant or young child, either healthy, febrile or measles-vaccinated (not recorded which). The CDR3 bases are TGTGCCTGTGACACCGTAAGGGATACTGGCTCCTGGGACACCCGACAGATGTTTTTC. Amino acids: CACDTVRDTGSWDTRQMFF.